The 15 T cell receptor beta chains reported below all come from one sample, sequenced in a study of blood T cell repertoires in COVID-19. The assay was immunoSEQ multiplex PCR, and TCRdb's table has in-frame clones only and misses some. Counted here are some 180,000 clones, 70% to 80% occurring once; the ten biggest clones make up about 6.5%. The sample taken for sequencing was peripheral blood. These receptors all come from a woman in her thirties or forties with COVID-19, enrolled during active disease.

The chain couples TRBV4-1 to TRBJ2-7, with 7 bases fitting TRBD2. The V gene's germline CDR1 is MGHRA and CDR2 YSYEKL. V was clipped by 1 base and J by 0 bases; unmatched bases: 6. The CDR3 contains 16 residues. CDR3 in amino acids: CASSQVRGTISYEQYF. The CDR3 bases are TGCGCCAGCAGCCAAGTTCGGGGGACTATCTCCTACGAGCAGTACTTC.

The rearrangement links TRBV5-1 to TRBJ1-3, with D unclear. From germline, CDR1 is SGHRS and CDR2 YFSETQ. Trimming took off 7 bases at V and 4 bases at J, with 12 bases between the two ends. The CDR3 spans 13 residues. CDR3 amino acids: CASGQEPGNTIYF. The CDR3 DNA sequence: TGCGCCAGCGGGCAGGAACCCGGAAACACCATATATTTT.

V gene TRBV29-1 combines with J gene TRBJ1-4; the D is unclear. The CDR3 is 17 residues long. Trimming pared 6 bases from V and 0 bases from J, leaving 20 bases between. Germline assignment: CDR1 SQVTM and CDR2 ANQGSEA. The CDR3 DNA sequence: TGCAGCGTCCTCAGGCAAGCCGGTCCTACAACTAATGAAAAACTGTTTTTT. It specifies CSVLRQAGPTTNEKLFF.

V gene TRBV3-1 (or the pseudogene TRBV3-2) combines with J gene TRBJ2-3; 10 bases agree with TRBD2. CDR1 LGHDT and CDR2 YNNKEL come from the germline V gene (reference sequence). The CDR3 is made up of 15 amino acids. Losses at the gene ends were 6 bases for V and 4 bases for J; bases not matched to a gene: 7. CDR3 sequence (DNA): TGTGCCAGCAGGTCTAGCGGGAGTTTCGCAGATACGCAGTATTTT. Encoded protein: CASRSSGSFADTQYF.

This chain links TRBV6-5 with TRBJ2-7, with D uncertain. The CDR3 loop spans 11 amino acids. Germline V lookup: CDR1 MNHEY, CDR2 SVGAGI. Deletions cut 6 bases from V and 9 bases from J, with 12 bases between. The DNA of the CDR3 is TGTGCCAGCAGCCGCGGCATAGGGCAGTACTTC. Protein product: CASSRGIGQYF.

The V call is TRBV11-2, the J call TRBJ1-1; 10 bases map to TRBD1. Trimming removed 1 base from V and 7 bases from J; junction bases left unmatched: 6. The CDR3 is 15 residues long. The germline gives CDR1 SGHAT, CDR2 FQNNGV. As DNA, the CDR3 is TGTGCCAGCAGCTTAGGACGGGACAGGGGAAATGAAGCTTTCTTT. It encodes CASSLGRDRGNEAFF.

The chain is built from TRBV19 and TRBJ1-1; TRBD1 agrees at 9 bases. CDR1 LNHDA and CDR2 SQIVND come from the germline V gene (reference sequence). The CDR3 extends over 14 amino acids. V lost 4 bases to trimming and J lost 5 bases; unmatched junction nucleotides: 5. The CDR3, as DNA: TGTGCCAGTAGTAAGACAGGGGGGGTAACTGAAGCTTTCTTT. This gives the protein CASSKTGGVTEAFF.

CDR3 in DNA: TGCGCCAGCAGCCAAGGGAGGAACGTCCCATCTGGAAACACCATATATTTT. Its protein product is CASSQGRNVPSGNTIYF. The genes are TRBV4-1 and TRBJ1-3, with no clear D. Germline assignment: CDR1 MGHRA and CDR2 YSYEKL. Trimming shortened V by 1 base and J by 1 base, and 14 bases separated the two germline ends. The length of the CDR3 is 17 residues.

V and J are TRBV5-4 and TRBJ1-1; 7 nucleotides align to TRBD1. Trimming at V came to 4 bases and at J to 7 bases, leaving 7 bases not matched to a gene. From germline, CDR1 is SGHNT and CDR2 YYREEE (reference sequence). The CDR3 length is 13 residues. The CDR3 protein is CASSKQGIGEAFF. The DNA of the CDR3 is TGTGCCAGCAGCAAACAGGGGATCGGTGAAGCTTTCTTT.

The chain employs TRBV7-8 and TRBJ1-1, with 8 bases matching TRBD1. Trimming removed 4 bases from V and 5 bases from J; junction bases left unmatched: 6. Per the germline V gene, CDR1 is SGHVS and CDR2 is FQNEAQ. This CDR3 comprises 14 residues. In nucleotides, the CDR3 is TGTGCCAGCAGCTCTCAGGGGGCCGAAACTGAAGCTTTCTTT. Amino acids: CASSSQGAETEAFF. The complete variable domain, with remaining parts taken from reference TRBV7-8 and TRBJ1-1, reads GAGVSQSPRYKVAKRGQDVALRCDPISGHVSLFWYQQALGQGPEFLTYFQNEAQLDKSGLPSDRFFAERPEGSVSTLKIQRTQQEDSAVYLCASSSQGAETEAFFGQGTRLTVV.

This clone was picked up a small number of times. J is TRBJ2-7 and V is TRBV5-5; 11 positions match TRBD1. The junction had 7 bases not matched to a gene; V was cut back by 1 base and J by 7 bases. Germline V gene lookup returns CDR1 SGHKS and CDR2 YYEKEE (reference sequence). The CDR3 runs to 15 residues. The CDR3 DNA reads as TGTGCCAGCAGCTTGCGCGGACAGGGGGCTCGGGAGCAGTACTTC. Its protein is CASSLRGQGAREQYF. The complete variable domain, with remaining parts taken from reference TRBV5-5 and TRBJ2-7, reads DAGVTQSPTHLIKTRGQQVTLRCSPISGHKSVSWYQQVLGQGPQFIFQYYEKEERGRGNFPDRFSARQFPNYSSELNVNALLLGDSALYLCASSLRGQGAREQYFGPGTRLTVT.

The chain uses TRBV5-6 and TRBJ1-5; 10 bases are shared with TRBD1. V lost 2 bases and J lost 6; bases outside the gene matches: 5. Germline values: CDR1 SGHDT, CDR2 YYEEEE. There are 15 residues in the CDR3. The CDR3 DNA follows: TGTGCCAGCAGCTTCTGGACAGGGGGGTTTCAGCCCCAGCATTTT. It yields the protein CASSFWTGGFQPQHF.

This clone was counted between two and nine times. The V call is TRBV7-2, the J call TRBJ1-4, with TRBD1 matching 9 bases. Germline CDR1 and CDR2: SGHTA and FQGNSA. V lost 5 bases to trimming and J lost 7 bases; unmatched junction nucleotides: 5. The CDR3 totals 14 residues. The CDR3 loop reads CASSLNRGREKLFF. DNA for the CDR3: TGTGCCAGCAGCCTTAACAGGGGGCGTGAAAAACTGTTTTTT.

In DNA form, the CDR3 reads TGTGCCTGGACTGGACAGGGGGCGGGTGAAGCTTTCTTT. Amino acid sequence: CAWTGQGAGEAFF. The chain uses TRBV30 and TRBJ1-1; 11 bases fit TRBD1. Germline-derived CDR1 and CDR2 are GTSNPN and SVGIG (reference sequence). V was clipped by 4 bases and J by 7 bases; unmatched bases: 5. There are 13 residues in the CDR3.

This sequence joins TRBV25-1 and TRBJ1-1, with TRBD1 matching 7 bases. CDR1 and CDR2 from the germline V gene are MGHDK and SYGVNS. The CDR3 is made up of 13 amino acids. V lost 10 bases and J lost 1; bases outside the gene matches: 6. The CDR3 DNA reads as TGTGCCACCAGACAGGGTGGGAACACTGAAGCTTTCTTT. It encodes CATRQGGNTEAFF.